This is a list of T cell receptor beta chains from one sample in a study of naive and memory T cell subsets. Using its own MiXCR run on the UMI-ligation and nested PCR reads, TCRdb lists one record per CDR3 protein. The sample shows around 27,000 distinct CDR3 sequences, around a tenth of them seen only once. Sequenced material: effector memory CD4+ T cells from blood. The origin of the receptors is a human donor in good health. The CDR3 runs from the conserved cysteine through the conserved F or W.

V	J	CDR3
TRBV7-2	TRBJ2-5	CASSSPGPLTVTQYF
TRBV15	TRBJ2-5	CATSRDRDGGETQYF
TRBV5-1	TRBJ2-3	CASRKQGATDTQYF
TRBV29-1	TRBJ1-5	CSVGSGNQPQHF
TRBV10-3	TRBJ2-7	CAISEGPTYEQYF
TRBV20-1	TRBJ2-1	CSARDAGQGINEQFF
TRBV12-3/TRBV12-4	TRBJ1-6	CASQGDNSPLHF
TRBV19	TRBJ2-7	CASSMAGGDEQYF
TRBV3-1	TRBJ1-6	CASSQRQGGAYNSPLHF
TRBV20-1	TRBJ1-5	CSATPGQGRQPQHF
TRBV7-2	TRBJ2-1	CASRDPDSDSSYNEQFF
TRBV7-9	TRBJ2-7	CASSRDRGPYEQYF
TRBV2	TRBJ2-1	CASSVVSGSTHNEQFF
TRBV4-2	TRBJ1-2	CASSQPNGAVYGYTF
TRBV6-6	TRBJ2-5	CASGTTGILAQYF
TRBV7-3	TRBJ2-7	CASSQGGSSLWYF
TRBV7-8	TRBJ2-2	CASSLNRATGELFF
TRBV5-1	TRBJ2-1	CASSLFGGLSYNEQFF
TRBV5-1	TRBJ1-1	CASSWQGGTEAFF
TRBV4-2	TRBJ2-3	CASRVSRGGASDTQYF
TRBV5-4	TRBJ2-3	CASSWEGSRADTQYF
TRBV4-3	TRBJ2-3	CASSQDWGVADTQYF
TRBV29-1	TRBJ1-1	CSVDQSGLFF
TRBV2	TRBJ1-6	CASRADRGRNSPLHF
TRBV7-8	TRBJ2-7	CASSLEAGLTYEQYF
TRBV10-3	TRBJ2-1	CAISEPRVSGTYNEQFF
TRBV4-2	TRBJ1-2	CASSQGTATNYGYTF
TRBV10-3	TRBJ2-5	CAISDRNSPQETQYF
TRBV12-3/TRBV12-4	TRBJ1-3	CASREQAHSGNTIYF
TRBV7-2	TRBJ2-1	CASFDRGSYNEQFF